What follows are 14 T cell receptor beta chains derived from one specimen sequenced in a study of human T cells and chemical hapten exposure. TCRdb recomputed calls from the RACE reads with MiXCR, one row per CDR3 protein. The sample includes 50,000 to 75,000 distinct CDR3 sequences, approximately 11% of them seen just once. The time point: patch test 3, about 24 weeks after DPC sensitization. Regarding treatment: therapeutic diphenylcyclopropenone sensitization with weekly scalp DPC. The sequences come from whole blood, collected in connection with sensitization to the hapten diphenylcyclopropenone (DPC). All receptors come from a woman between 25 and 40 years old with alopecia areata. Some clones in this sample may be carry-over from other donors' samples.

This clonotype was found a few times. The V call is TRBV20-1, the J call TRBJ2-3; 8 bases map to TRBD2. The CDR3 has 15 amino acids. Germline-derived CDR1 and CDR2 are DFQATT and SNEGSKA (reference sequence). The ends lost 3 bases at V and 4 bases at J; junction bases unmatched: 9. CDR3 coding DNA: TGCAGTGCTAGTGGTGGCGGGAGGAGCGCAGATACGCAGTATTTT. Its protein product is CSASGGGRSADTQYF.

This clonotype was seen at least ten times. CDR3 region: CSVAIGPYEQYF. CDR3 sequence (DNA): TGCAGCGTTGCAATAGGGCCCTACGAGCAGTACTTC. The chain employs TRBV29-1 and TRBJ2-7; D remains ambiguous. The CDR3 sequence is 12 residues long. The germline V gene has CDR1 SQVTM and CDR2 ANQGSEA. V lost 4 bases and J 2 bases, leaving 9 bases between the germline ends.

A few counts support this clonotype. V usage is TRBV11-1 and J usage is TRBJ2-1, with D tentatively TRBD2 (5 bases). This CDR3 comprises 12 residues. Trimming shortened V by 6 bases and J by 9 bases, and 12 bases separated the two germline ends. Germline CDR1 is SGHAT and CDR2 is FQDESV (reference sequence). This CDR3 is CASSVWAGEQFF. CDR3 DNA sequence: TGTGCCAGCAGTGTGTGGGCGGGTGAGCAGTTCTTC. Supplemented by reference TRBV11-1 and TRBJ2-1, the full variable domain reads EAEVAQSPRYKITEKSQAVAFWCDPISGHATLYWYRQILGQGPELLVQFQDESVVDDSQLPKDRFSAERLKGVDSTLKIQPAELGDSAMYLCASSVWAGEQFFGPGTRLTVL.

The CDR3 DNA reads TGTGCCATCACTAGGGACAGGGGTTCCACTGAAGCTTTCTTT. Residues: CAITRDRGSTEAFF. This chain links TRBV10-3 with TRBJ1-1; 10 bases align to TRBD1. The CDR3 runs 14 residues. Per germline, CDR1 ENHRY and CDR2 SYGVKD. The trim removed 7 bases at V and 4 bases at J, leaving 6 bases unmatched.

This clonotype showed up many times. CDR3 sequence: CAGGGEQFF. DNA for the CDR3: TGTGCCGGAGGGGGTGAGCAGTTCTTC. The genes are TRBV12-2 and TRBJ2-1; the table gives TRBD1 as D, unverified against the DNA. TRBV12-2 is listed as a pseudogene. The CDR3 has 9 amino acids.

CDR3 residues: CSVINRRTSNQPQHF. The CDR3 nucleotides read TGCAGCGTGATTAACAGAAGGACTAGCAATCAGCCCCAGCATTTT. V is TRBV29-1 and J is TRBJ1-5, with D hard to call. The germline CDR1 and CDR2 sequences are SQVTM and ANQGSEA. Trimming pared 6 bases from V and 0 bases from J, leaving 15 bases between. This CDR3 has 15 residues.

The gene calls are TRBV7-9 and TRBJ2-5, with 8 positions matching TRBD2. V shed 4 bases, J shed 5 bases, and the junction held 12 bases outside the gene matches. This CDR3 has 16 amino acids. CDR1 and CDR2 from the germline V gene are SEHNR and FQNEAQ (reference sequence). This CDR3 is CASSSGLAPRRETQYF. Written as DNA, the CDR3 is TGTGCCAGCAGCTCTGGACTAGCTCCAAGGAGGGAGACCCAGTACTTC. The whole variable domain, remainder taken from reference TRBV7-9 and TRBJ2-5, is DTGVSQNPRHKITKRGQNVTFRCDPISEHNRLYWYRQTLGQGPEFLTYFQNEAQLEKSRLLSDRFSAERPKGSFSTLEIQRTEQGDSAMYLCASSSGLAPRRETQYFGPGTRLLVL.

V gene TRBV18 combines with J gene TRBJ2-5; D possibly corresponds to TRBD1 (5 bases). CDR3 length: 14 residues. The V end was cut by 0 bases, the J end by 2 bases, with 7 bases between. Germline V gene data show CDR1 as KGHSH and CDR2 as LQKENI. CDR3 sequence (DNA): TGTGCCAGCTCACCACCGGGGCTACAAGAGACCCAGTACTTC. As protein: CASSPPGLQETQYF.

This clonotype was seen ten or more times. V gene TRBV4-1 combines with J gene TRBJ1-6; no clear D gene. The length of the CDR3 is 14 residues. Trimming stripped 6 bases from V and 3 bases from J, with 9 bases between. The germline V gene has CDR1 MGHRA and CDR2 YSYEKL. The CDR3 protein is CASRSQNYNSPLHF. The CDR3 region has the DNA TGCGCCAGCAGGTCACAGAACTATAATTCACCCCTCCACTTT.

This clonotype was detected ten times or more. V gene TRBV16 combines with J gene TRBJ1-1; D is uncertain. The length of the CDR3 is 14 residues. V was trimmed by 4 bases and J by 1 base, leaving 10 bases between them. CDR1 and CDR2 from the germline V gene are KGHSY and FQNENV. CDR3: CASSPTPGNTEAFF. In DNA form, the CDR3 reads TGTGCCAGCAGCCCCACACCCGGGAACACTGAAGCTTTCTTT.

This clonotype was seen only a few times. The chain links TRBV7-2 to TRBJ1-3; D is unresolved. In germline, CDR1 is SGHTA, CDR2 FQGNSA. The V end was cut by 5 bases, the J end by 0 bases, with 14 bases between. The CDR3 has 16 amino acids. This CDR3 is CASSLRPTDSGNTIYF. The CDR3 DNA is TGTGCCAGCAGCCTTCGACCGACCGACTCTGGAAACACCATATATTTT.

This clonotype was observed many times. The J gene is TRBJ1-1, the V gene TRBV6-5, with D perhaps TRBD1 (5 bases). This CDR3 has 15 residues. Deletions cut 7 bases from V and 5 bases from J, with 20 bases between. CDR1 is MNHEY, CDR2 SVGAGI, per germline. The CDR3 DNA reads as TGTGCCAGCACTGACTCATGGCAGGGCAAGACTGAAGCTTTCTTT. It codes for CASTDSWQGKTEAFF.

A few counts support this clonotype. The chain joins TRBV5-1 to TRBJ2-3; 7 nucleotides line up with TRBD2. Germline V gene data show CDR1 as SGHRS and CDR2 as YFSETQ. V lost 4 bases and J lost 3; bases outside the gene matches: 11. This CDR3 is built from 16 residues. The chain's CDR3 is CASSDLAGAETDTQYF. CDR3 nucleotides: TGCGCCAGCAGCGACTTGGCGGGAGCCGAAACAGATACGCAGTATTTT.

This chain connects TRBV7-9 to TRBJ1-1, with TRBD1 as a possible D gene (6 bases). Trimming stripped 5 bases from V and 5 bases from J, with 21 bases between. Germline assignment: CDR1 SEHNR and CDR2 FQNEAQ (reference sequence). This CDR3 is built from 16 residues. The CDR3 loop is CASSLRDKGVRTEAFF. The CDR3 DNA is TGTGCCAGCAGCCTCAGAGACAAGGGGGTTAGGACTGAAGCTTTCTTT.